This T cell receptor beta chain was found in a study of cytomegalovirus exposure and HLA in healthy donors. Study outcomes and limitations: Investigators reported 150 to 200 TCR beta chains as tied to cytomegalovirus. Reportedly, a later analysis found an Asian-associated ancestry cluster had fewer N-insertions than the approximately 700-donor mean. Differences between HLA loci emerged in a later analysis of TCR association rates, with DRB1 most and HLA-C fewest.

It was with 60 Vbeta and 13 Jbeta primers that the PCR ran. Repertoires were generated with immunoSEQ multiplex PCR, while TCRdb's copy carries only in-frame clones and drops some. This sample has 200,000 to 250,000 clones, with 60% to 85% found just once. With respect to this clone: What it recognizes is unknown.

The V gene lost 6 bases and the J gene lost 2 bases, with 14 bases spanning the gap. The CDR3 runs to 15 residues. CDR1 is MNHEY, CDR2 SMNVEV, per germline (reference sequence). Sequencing used PBMCs. The chain carries TRBV27 and TRBJ2-1, with D perhaps matching TRBD2 (6 bases). The origin of this receptor is a middle-aged man in good health and CMV-seronegative. CDR3 in DNA: TGTGCCAGCAGCCGAGACGGGAGTCCCTACAATGAGCAGTTCTTC. Its translation: CASSRDGSPYNEQFF.